The next 8 T cell receptor beta chains were all read from a single sample in a study of CD8+ T cells in alopecia areata. TCR sequencing used cDNA made by reverse transcription of extracted RNA. Assay used: immunoSEQ multiplex PCR; TCRdb lists only in-frame clones, some missing. The sample holds 15,000 to 20,000 clones, and no clone turns up only once. Markers including CD4, CD8alpha, NKG2D and NKG2ACE guided sorting of pooled cutaneous lymph node cells. The sequenced material came from CD8+ T cells sorted from a lymph node. All receptors come from a C3H/HeJ mouse with alopecia areata. This mouse strain has H2-k as its MHC haplotype.

This clone was observed a handful of times. The genes are named according to mouse. Read data end 4 residues before the CDR3 end; the end is taken from the germline J gene. This chain uses TRBV19 with TRBJ2-5, with D perhaps matching TRBD2 (6 bases). The germline CDR1 and CDR2 sequences are FNHDT and SITEND (reference sequence). The CDR3 is made up of 14 amino acids. The CDR3 spells CASSIILGVDTQYF. CDR3 DNA (partial): TGTGCCAGCAGTATAATACTGGGAGTAGAC.

This clone has at least ten counts. Genes and germline are mouse. The read is 4 residues too short to cover the CDR3 end, so that end is filled in from the germline J gene. The chain uses TRBV1 and TRBJ2-1, with TRBD1 matching 8 bases. The CDR3 has 13 residues. Per the germline V gene, CDR1 is NSQYPW and CDR2 is LRSPGD (reference sequence). The sequenced CDR3 bases are TGCACCTGCAGTGCAAGACAGGGGGCT. Translating it yields CTCSARQGA. The whole CDR3 sequence is CTCSARQGAEQFF.

This clone was seen ten or more times. The germline and genes are mouse ones. The DNA ends 4 residues before the CDR3 does, and the rest of the CDR3 is filled in from the germline J gene. This chain links TRBV1 with TRBJ2-1; the match to TRBD2 covers 9 bases. CDR3 length equals 16 residues. V shed 3 bases, J shed 0 bases, and the junction held 3 bases outside the gene matches. The germline V gene encodes CDR1 NSQYPW and CDR2 LRSPGD (reference sequence). Partial CDR3 DNA: TGCACCTGCAGTGCCCGACTGGGGGTTAACTATGCT. It specifies CTCSARLGVNYA. Given in full, the CDR3 is CTCSARLGVNYAEQFF.

This clone was counted between two and nine times. Mouse names are used for the genes. The read comes to an end 4 residues before the CDR3 does, leaving the germline J gene to fill in the end. This chain links TRBV19 with TRBJ1-4; 7 nucleotides match TRBD1. Germline V gene lookup returns CDR1 FNHDT and CDR2 SITEND (reference sequence). The CDR3 runs to 15 residues. J was trimmed by 5 bases and V by 4 bases; bases with no gene match: 8. The part of the CDR3 DNA that was read is TGTGCCAGCAGTCTCACTGGGACAGAAAACGAA. Its protein is CASSLTGTENE. The full CDR3 is CASSLTGTENERLFF.

This clone was seen a few times. The gene names here belong to mouse. The CDR3 end falls 4 residues outside the read, so it is completed with the germline J gene. The chain is built from TRBV13-3 and TRBJ1-1; weak D call: TRBD1 (5 bases). The CDR3 length is 12 residues. Germline CDR1 reads NNHDY; CDR2 reads SYVADS. The DNA read from the CDR3 is TGTGCCAGCAGTGATGCAGGGCCA. Amino acids: CASSDAGP. The CDR3 in full is CASSDAGPEVFF.

In its sample, this clone was seen many times. The genes and germline here are from mouse. The sequenced CDR3 bases are TGTGCCAGCATCTCGGGACAAGCAAACACA. Protein sequence: CASISGQANT. The whole CDR3 sequence is CASISGQANTEVFF. The rearrangement links TRBV13-3 to TRBJ1-1; possible D gene TRBD1, 6 bases. Read coverage stops 4 residues before the CDR3 terminus; the germline J gene supplies the remainder. V gave up 6 bases and J gave up 0 bases, with 12 bases separating them. The CDR3 runs 14 residues. Germline loops: CDR1 NNHDY, CDR2 SYVADS.

Comments on this clone: The TCRdb protein fails to match the DNA translation at residue 11; the protein reported here was translated from the DNA. Genes and germline come from the mouse. The observed sequence ends 3 residues before the CDR3 terminus, with the missing tail filled in from the germline J gene. J is TRBJ1-6 and V is TRBV1; D is uncertain. TRBJ1-6 is recorded as an ORF, its role being uncertain. This CDR3 spans 14 amino acids. Deletions cut 1 base from V and 3 bases from J, with 4 bases between. Germline V lookup: CDR1 NSQYPW, CDR2 LRSPGD (reference sequence). The CDR3 here is CTCSAGGYNSPLYF. CDR3 DNA, as far as it was read: TGCACCTGCAGTGCAGGGGGCTATAATTCGCCC.

Ten or more counts support this clone. Genes and germline are mouse. The read falls 4 residues short of the CDR3 end, and the missing part is taken from the germline J gene. This chain links TRBV13-3 with TRBJ2-3; maybe TRBD2 (6 bases). Germline V CDR1 and CDR2: NNHDY, SYVADS. This CDR3 comprises 16 residues. V dropped 0 bases and J dropped 0 bases, with 11 bases sitting between them. CDR3 protein: CASSDAYWESAETLYF. The part of the CDR3 DNA that was read is TGTGCCAGCAGTGATGCCTACTGGGAGAGTGCAGAA.